The sequence of this T cell receptor (beta chain) was determined in a study of cytomegalovirus exposure and HLA in healthy donors. General study points: The study dropped some indistinguishable V segments, TRBV6-2 and TRBV6-3 among them.

Regarding this clone: Its cognate antigen is unknown.

Both 60 Vbeta primers and 13 Jbeta primers went into the PCR. Here immunoSEQ multiplex PCR was the method, and the copy in TCRdb shows in-frame clones only, minus some. In the table there are 200,000 or so clones, more than 75% of which are singletons. This CDR3 spans 19 amino acids. Trimming stripped 0 bases from V and 2 bases from J, with 21 bases between. The sequence derives from a woman between 18 and 29 years old in good health and CMV-seronegative. Sequencing was done on a sample of PBMCs. This sequence joins TRBV5-3 and TRBJ2-4; a possible D gene is TRBD1 (5 bases). TRBV5-3 is given ORF status, its function remaining uncertain. As DNA, the CDR3 is TGTGCCAGAAGCTTGGAACAGGTCTGCAGATCTCTAACCAAAAACATTCAGTACTTC. Amino acid sequence: CARSLEQVCRSLTKNIQYF.